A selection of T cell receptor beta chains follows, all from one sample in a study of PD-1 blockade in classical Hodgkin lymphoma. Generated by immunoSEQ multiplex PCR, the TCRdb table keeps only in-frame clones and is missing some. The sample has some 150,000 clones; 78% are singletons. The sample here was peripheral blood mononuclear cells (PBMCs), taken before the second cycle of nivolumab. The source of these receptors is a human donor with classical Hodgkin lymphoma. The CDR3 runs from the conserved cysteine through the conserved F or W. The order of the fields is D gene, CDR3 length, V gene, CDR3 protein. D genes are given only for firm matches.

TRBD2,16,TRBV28,CAISYRPSGRYNEQFF
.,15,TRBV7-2,CASSLMVGLNNEQFF
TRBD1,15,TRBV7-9,CASSLLQGVNNEQFF
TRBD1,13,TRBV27,CASSYRGPYEQYF
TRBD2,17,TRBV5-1,CASSLSPSGVPPYEQYF
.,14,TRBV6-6,CASSYLPANTEAFF
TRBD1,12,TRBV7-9,CASSSPLTGLYF
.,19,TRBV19,CASSIPPRGHTRSYNEQFF
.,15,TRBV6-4,CASSEGNRLTDTQYF
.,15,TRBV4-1,CASSQDPRTGNEQFF
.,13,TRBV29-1,CSAQTVRGDIQYF
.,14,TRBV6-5,CASSYSVEGVGYTF
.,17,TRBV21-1,CASSKVTPGYSNQPQHF
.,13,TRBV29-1,CSVVRGIQETQYF
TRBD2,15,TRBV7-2,CASSFSGSPGYEQYF
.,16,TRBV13,CASSFGLGGTNEKLFF
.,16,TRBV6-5,CASSYRDPTTNGELFF
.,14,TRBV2,CASSEGGGPDTQYF
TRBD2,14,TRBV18,CASSPDSGSVEQYF
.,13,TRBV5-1,CASSLDRHTEQYF
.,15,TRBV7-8,CASSLVGGAGEKLFF
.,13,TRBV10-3,CAISVKGTETQYF
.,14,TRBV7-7,CASSSAPDSDGYTF
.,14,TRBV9,CASSASAAYNEQFF
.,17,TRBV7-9,CASSFVYPEGARDGYTF
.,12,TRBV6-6,CASSLIGQPQHF
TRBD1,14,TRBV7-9,CASSLVTGAETQYF
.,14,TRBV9,CASSPNWGAYEQYF
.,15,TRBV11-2,CASSHETGPKRTQYF